The present T cell receptor beta chain was sequenced within a study of blood T cell repertoires in COVID-19 (dated by TCRdb to about 2020). About the investigation overall: ImmuneRACE Cohort 3 recovered participants were defined by two consecutive negative NP/OP PCR tests, healthcare professional clearance, or symptom resolution. The collaborator samples originated in the United States, Italy and Spain and spanned the acute and convalescent phases of COVID-19. The material from the prospective study consisted of cDNA or gDNA derived from T cells, B-cell-depleted T cells, or PBMCs. Deeply sampled blood TCRbeta repertoires from subjects exposed to, actively infected with, or recovered from COVID-19 were included in the dataset. The repertoires were released in a freely available public database intended as a resource for research on the immune response to SARS-CoV-2. The samples were drawn from two sources: the first 160 participants of the ongoing ImmuneRACE study, and 1,254 subjects contributed by 6 global collaborators. The sample metadata nearly always contained a de-identified subject ID, COVID-19 status, age in years and sex. Where HLA class I and class II types were available, the types were taken from metadata supplied by the sample provider, not from assay-based typing.

Participants in the prospective study were aged roughly 18 to 89 years, lived in some 24 United States geographic areas, and enrolled through a virtual design. To assign participants to cohorts, the prospective study relied on clinical history that participants themselves reported in a screening survey and a study questionnaire. In the prospective study, mobile phlebotomists collected whole blood, serum and a nasopharyngeal or oropharyngeal swab from each participant. Prospective study participants could optionally give additional blood draws and questionnaires over a roughly 2-month period. Before DNA extraction, blood samples from the prospective study were shipped at room temperature or frozen. The immunoSEQ Assay, a bias-controlled multiplex PCR, was used to amplify TCRbeta CDR3 regions from genomic DNA. In the paper's pipeline: The number of nucleated cells in each sample was estimated from the amplification of reference gene primers within the assay. To quantify the absolute abundance of each unique TCRbeta CDR3 rearrangement, sequence reads were collapsed and filtered. For each sample, productive Simpson clonality was calculated as the square root of Simpson's diversity index over productive rearrangements. Entries here come from immuneACCESS through TCRdb and include only in-frame sequences with V and J called. Some clones fail to appear in such tables; in the studies checked, an unresolved V gene covers under half of the shortfall, and the cause of the remainder is unknown. The V and J calls and clone size were taken over from that table, and D and trimming were inferred from the DNA. In all, the sample holds 200,000 to 250,000 clones, and roughly 90% of those were seen once. The ten largest clones add up to 3% to 3.5% of the sample.

Broader findings and caveats from the paper: The quantity of clinical and demographic metadata differed by source and by participant and was supplied without curation.

Of note for this clone: No antigen is known for it. Base qualities were left out, and no much larger clone turns up one base away.

V is clipped by 7 bases and J by 0 bases, and the sequence between their germline boundaries is 22 bases long. According to the germline V gene, CDR1 reads SGHTA and CDR2 reads FQGNSA. The cysteine opens and the phenylalanine closes a CDR3 of 17 amino acids. The CDR3 DNA has 51 bases and is translated from base 1. Here the chain combines TRBV7-2 and TRBJ2-7, and the D gene may be TRBD2, 5 bases matching. This TCR came from a woman aged 45-65 years in a cohort exposed to, infected with or recovered from COVID-19 (not recorded which). Source material: PBMCs or T cells enriched from blood (not recorded which). CDR3 sequence: CASTLDLRALPSYEQYF. The DNA sequence is given as TGTGCCAGCACCCTGGATTTGAGGGCATTACCCTCCTACGAGCAGTACTTC. Reference TRBV7-2 and TRBJ2-7 genes cover what lies past the CDR3, so the full variable domain is GAGVSQSPSNKVTEKGKDVELRCDPISGHTALYWYRQSLGQGLEFLIYFQGNSAPDKSGLPSDRFSAERTGGSVSTLTIQRTQQEDSAVYLCASTLDLRALPSYEQYFGPGTRLTVT.